The 29 T cell receptor beta chains below come from one sample, sequenced in a study of T cells in Graves' hyperthyroidism and ophthalmopathy. TCR beta CDR3 region amplification was performed from RNA transcripts. During a first-round RT-PCR of the TCR CDR3, the HTBI primer set was used. One entry per CDR3 protein, called by TCRdb with MiXCR from the multiplex PCR reads. The sample yields about 570,000 distinct CDR3 sequences, about 43% seen once. Sample: peripheral blood or thyroid tissue (not recorded which). Receptor source: an adult woman with Graves' disease, either hyperthyroidism or ophthalmopathy (not recorded which).

V gene TRBV7-3 combines with J gene TRBJ2-7; TRBD2 agrees at 10 bases. V lost 1 base to trimming and J lost 5 bases; unmatched junction nucleotides: 8. This CDR3 spans 16 amino acids. The germline gives CDR1 SGHTA, CDR2 FQGTGA. DNA for the CDR3: TGTGCCAGCAGCTTAAATCCTAGCGGGAGCGGGGACGAGCAGTACTTC. As protein: CASSLNPSGSGDEQYF.

This sequence joins TRBV7-9 and TRBJ2-5; D is unresolved. Trimming took off 2 bases at V and 5 bases at J, with 15 bases between the two ends. The length of the CDR3 is 15 residues. In germline, CDR1 is SEHNR, CDR2 FQNEAQ (reference sequence). CDR3 amino acids: CASSLPETQTETQYF. CDR3 in DNA: TGTGCCAGCAGCTTACCTGAGACGCAAACGGAGACCCAGTACTTC.

This chain joins TRBV29-1 and TRBJ1-5; D might be TRBD1 (5 bases). Per the germline V gene, CDR1 is SQVTM and CDR2 is ANQGSEA. Deletions cut 6 bases from V and 8 bases from J, with 17 bases between. The CDR3 is 13 amino acids. CDR3 in DNA: TGCAGCGTAGCAGACAGTCCCAAGAAGCCCCAGCATTTT. It is translated as CSVADSPKKPQHF.

The rearrangement links TRBV4-2 to TRBJ1-1, with no clear D. Germline V gives CDR1 LGHNA, CDR2 YNFKEQ. The CDR3 length is 14 residues. Trimming pared 3 bases from V and 12 bases from J, leaving 20 bases between. CDR3 residues: CASSQLAGYSPPFF. CDR3 DNA sequence: TGTGCCAGCAGCCAGCTAGCGGGGTACTCCCCGCCTTTCTTT.

This clonotype was seen only a few times. The genes are TRBV28 and TRBJ1-5; D might be TRBD1 (6 bases). This CDR3 comprises 15 residues. Per germline, CDR1 MDHEN and CDR2 SYDVKM. The V end lost 6 bases, the J end lost 4 bases, and 16 bases lay between the germline ends. DNA of the CDR3: TGTGCCAGCAGGAGAACAGGGCGTTGGAATCAGCCCCAGCATTTT. Protein: CASRRTGRWNQPQHF.

This sequence joins TRBV7-7 and TRBJ1-5; 8 nucleotides align to TRBD1. With 5 bases clipped from V and 6 bases from J, the junction kept 9 bases outside the gene matches. CDR3 length: 15 residues. CDR1 and CDR2 from the germline V gene are SSHAT and FNYEAQ (reference sequence). The CDR3, as DNA: TGTGCCAGCAGCGCGGGGCAGGGGGCGTTTCAGCCCCAGCATTTT. It encodes CASSAGQGAFQPQHF.

This clonotype came up many times. The V gene is TRBV4-1, the J gene TRBJ2-6; a weak D match, TRBD2 (6 bases). CDR3 length: 16 residues. V was trimmed by 0 bases and J by 2 bases, leaving 8 bases between them. The germline gives CDR1 MGHRA, CDR2 YSYEKL. The CDR3 reads CASSQEGTAGANVLTF. CDR3 nucleotide sequence: TGCGCCAGCAGCCAAGAGGGGACTGCTGGGGCCAACGTCCTGACTTTC.

In this sample, this clonotype turned up many times. The chain is built from TRBV11-2 and TRBJ2-7; the D gene could be TRBD1 or TRBD2 (5 bases each). The CDR3 consists of 16 residues. Per the germline V gene, CDR1 is SGHAT and CDR2 is FQNNGV. The V gene lost 6 bases and the J gene lost 0 bases, with 18 bases spanning the gap. The CDR3, as DNA: TGTGCCAGCAGTCCTAAGGGGCTAGCCACCTCCTACGAGCAGTACTTC. Its translation: CASSPKGLATSYEQYF. The variable domain in full, completed from reference TRBV11-2 and TRBJ2-7, reads EAGVAQSPRYKIIEKRQSVAFWCNPISGHATLYWYQQILGQGPKLLIQFQNNGVVDDSQLPKDRFSAERLKGVDSTLKIQPAKLEDSAVYLCASSPKGLATSYEQYFGPGTRLTVT.

This clonotype was seen at least ten times. The chain carries TRBV2 and TRBJ1-4; D is unresolved. The ends were cut back, 10 bases at V and 0 bases at J, with 9 bases in the middle. CDR3 length equals 13 residues. Germline V CDR1 and CDR2: SNHLY, FYNNEI. CDR3 residues: CATITATNEKLFF. The DNA for the CDR3 is TGTGCCACCATCACTGCAACTAATGAAAAACTGTTTTTT. Complete variable domain (other parts from reference TRBV2 and TRBJ1-4): EPEVTQTPSHQVTQMGQEVILRCVPISNHLYFYWYRQILGQKVEFLVSFYNNEISEKSEIFDDQFSVERPDGSNFTLKIRSTKLEDSAMYFCATITATNEKLFFGSGTQLSVL.

This clonotype occurred many times. The chain combines TRBV4-1 with TRBJ2-5; D possibly corresponds to TRBD1 (5 bases). The CDR3 spans 14 residues. V lost 0 bases, J lost 5 bases, and 10 bases lay in between. CDR1 and CDR2 from the germline V gene are MGHRA and YSYEKL. This CDR3 is CASSQDPGSETQYF. The CDR3 DNA sequence: TGCGCCAGCAGCCAAGACCCAGGGTCGGAGACCCAGTACTTC.

The rearrangement links TRBV2 to TRBJ2-1; a weak D match, TRBD2 (7 bases). Between the trimmed V and J ends, which lost 5 bases and 7 bases, there was a span of 12 bases. Germline V gene sequence: CDR1 SNHLY, CDR2 FYNNEI. The CDR3 loop spans 13 amino acids. CDR3 DNA: TGTGCCAGCAGTAGGACAGCGGGGAATGAGCAGTTCTTC. Its protein product is CASSRTAGNEQFF. The whole variable domain, remainder taken from reference TRBV2 and TRBJ2-1, is EPEVTQTPSHQVTQMGQEVILRCVPISNHLYFYWYRQILGQKVEFLVSFYNNEISEKSEIFDDQFSVERPDGSNFTLKIRSTKLEDSAMYFCASSRTAGNEQFFGPGTRLTVL.

This clonotype came up many times. The rearrangement joins TRBV6-6 to TRBJ1-5; perhaps TRBD1 as D (5 bases). This CDR3 is built from 17 residues. Germline CDR1 and CDR2: MNHNY and SVGAGI (reference sequence). The ends were cut back, 2 bases at V and 1 base at J, with 15 bases in the middle. CDR3 residues: CASSYSVGGRSNQPQHF. As DNA, the CDR3 is TGTGCCAGCAGTTACAGTGTGGGGGGTAGAAGCAATCAGCCCCAGCATTTT.

The V and J genes are TRBV2 and TRBJ1-6; tentatively, D is TRBD1 (6 bases). The CDR3 consists of 15 residues. Germline CDR1 is SNHLY and CDR2 is FYNNEI. V was cut by 5 bases and J by 6 bases, with 14 bases left in between. The CDR3 here is CASSLRQVFNSPLHF. DNA for the CDR3: TGTGCCAGCAGTCTCAGACAGGTTTTTAATTCACCCCTCCACTTT.

This clonotype has a count of ten or more. The J gene is TRBJ1-6, the V gene TRBV20-1; TRBD1 aligns across 8 bases. V was clipped by 3 bases and J by 10 bases; unmatched bases: 20. Germline-derived CDR1 and CDR2 are DFQATT and SNEGSKA (reference sequence). The CDR3 consists of 18 residues. The CDR3: CSARKSRGGDRRESPLHF. The CDR3 region has the DNA TGCAGTGCTAGGAAATCACGGGGCGGGGACAGGAGGGAGTCACCCCTCCACTTT.

This chain joins TRBV10-3 and TRBJ2-5, with D perhaps TRBD1 or TRBD2 (5 bases each). V was cut by 3 bases and J by 5 bases, with 13 bases left in between. CDR1 is ENHRY and CDR2 is SYGVKD in the germline V gene. The CDR3 has 14 amino acids. CDR3 bases: TGTGCCATCAGTGAATTCGACAGAGGGGAGACCCAGTACTTC. Its protein is CAISEFDRGETQYF.

This clonotype was seen many times. The chain employs TRBV9 and TRBJ1-4; 9 nucleotides line up with TRBD1. The ends lost 3 bases at V and 8 bases at J; junction bases unmatched: 5. In germline, CDR1 is SGDLS, CDR2 YYNGEE. This CDR3 region has 14 residues. The CDR3 sequence: CASSAGTGYEKLFF. DNA for the CDR3: TGTGCCAGCAGCGCGGGGACAGGGTACGAAAAACTGTTTTTT.

The gene calls are TRBV24-1 and TRBJ2-2, with D possibly being TRBD2 (5 bases). Looked up from germline, CDR1 is KGHDR and CDR2 is SFDVKD. There are 13 residues in the CDR3. Trimming removed 8 bases at V and 4 bases at J, with 10 bases between. CDR3: CATTAGATGELFF. The CDR3 DNA is TGTGCCACCACGGCGGGCGCCACCGGGGAGCTGTTTTTT.

The gene calls are TRBV29-1 and TRBJ2-7; no definite D call. Between the trimmed V and J ends, which lost 2 bases and 3 bases, there was a span of 5 bases. Germline V gene sequence: CDR1 SQVTM, CDR2 ANQGSEA. The CDR3 has 11 residues. The CDR3 coding sequence is TGCAGCGTTGAATTCCGCTACGAGCAGTACTTC. Residues: CSVEFRYEQYF.

The sample holds a few counts of this clonotype. Being one base from a much bigger clone, this may be a read error. V usage is TRBV6-6 and J usage is TRBJ1-5; unclear D gene. V was trimmed by 5 bases and J by 3 bases, leaving 8 bases between them. This CDR3 contains 13 residues. The V gene's germline CDR1 is MNHNY and CDR2 SVGAGI (reference sequence). The CDR3 bases are TGTGCCAGCAGTGAGGGATTCAATCAGCCCCAGCATTTT. Translating gives CASSEGFNQPQHF.

This clonotype appeared a few times. The chain combines TRBV10-2 with TRBJ2-7; D remains unclear. This CDR3 contains 15 residues. Germline CDR1 is WSHSY and CDR2 is SAAADI. The germline V and J ends were trimmed by 7 bases and 1 base, with 17 bases remaining between them. The CDR3 nucleotides read TGCGCCAGCACAAGACGGCCGCACGATTCCTACGAGCAGTACTTC. It encodes CASTRRPHDSYEQYF.

As concerns this clonotype: Germline and junction disagree at one end, which may indicate a read error. This rearrangement joins TRBV10-2 to TRBJ2-7, with D possibly TRBD1 on 6 matching bases. This CDR3 spans 15 amino acids. Germline lookup yields CDR1 WSHSY and CDR2 SAAADI. The CDR3 sequence is CASSLGGLPSYEQYF. The CDR3 nucleotides are TGTGCCAGCAGTTTAGGGGGTTTACCGTCCTACGAGCAGTACTTC.

V and J are TRBV6-5 and TRBJ2-2; possibly TRBD1 or TRBD2 for D (6 bases each). Germline values: CDR1 MNHEY, CDR2 SVGAGI. Trimming removed 2 bases at V and 3 bases at J, with 16 bases between. CDR3 length: 17 residues. The DNA for the CDR3 is TGTGCCAGCAGTTACGGATTAAGGAGGGGGTACACCGGGGAGCTGTTTTTT. It is translated as CASSYGLRRGYTGELFF.

This clonotype has only a few counts. The genes are TRBV14 and TRBJ2-7; TRBD1 matches 7 bases. CDR1 is SGHDN, CDR2 FVKESK, per germline. This CDR3 spans 14 amino acids. The DNA for the CDR3 is TGTGCTAGCCCACAAGGGGACAGCTCCTACGAGCAGTACTTC. Protein: CASPQGDSSYEQYF.

This clonotype was seen repeatedly, ten times or more. The CDR3 protein is CASSSTTDRSEAFF. CDR3 bases: TGCGCCAGCAGCTCGACTACAGACAGATCCGAAGCTTTCTTT. This chain uses TRBV5-1 with TRBJ1-1; possibly TRBD1 for D (5 bases). V was trimmed by 3 bases and J by 8 bases, leaving 17 bases between them. The CDR3 has 14 amino acids. Germline CDR1 and CDR2: SGHRS and YFSETQ.

As to this clonotype: An end of the junction does not agree with germline; a read error may underlie this. This chain connects TRBV20-1 to TRBJ2-7, with D possibly being TRBD2 (6 bases). The CDR3 length is 13 residues. Germline V gene sequence: CDR1 DFQATT, CDR2 SNEGSKA (reference sequence). The CDR3: CSARLASTGELYF. CDR3 sequence (DNA): TGCAGTGCTAGACTAGCGTCCACCGGGGAGCTGTACTTC.

Worth noting for this clonotype: Possible read error: a much larger clone is one base away. This CDR3 is CASSPGGSGTDTQYF. DNA for the CDR3: TGCGCCAGCAGCCCAGGGGGTTCAGGCACAGATACGCAGTATTTT. The chain is built from TRBV5-1 and TRBJ2-3; 7 nucleotides agree with TRBD1. The CDR3 is 15 residues long. Trimming took 4 bases from V and 1 from J; bases not matched to a gene: 6. Looked up from germline, CDR1 is SGHRS and CDR2 is YFSETQ. The complete variable domain, with remaining parts taken from reference TRBV5-1 and TRBJ2-3, reads KAGVTQTPRYLIKTRGQQVTLSCSPISGHRSVSWYQQTPGQGLQFLFEYFSETQRNKGNFPGRFSGRQFSNSRSEMNVSTLELGDSALYLCASSPGGSGTDTQYFGPGTRLTVL.

This clonotype was found many times. The CDR3 spells CASSPWGGIEAFF. Written as DNA, the CDR3 is TGTGCCAGCAGCCCCTGGGGGGGGATTGAAGCTTTCTTT. The chain couples TRBV3-1 to TRBJ1-1; possible D gene TRBD1, 5 bases. The CDR3 length is 13 residues. The germline V gene has CDR1 LGHDT and CDR2 YNNKEL (reference sequence). V was shortened by 4 bases and J by 7 bases, with 13 bases between the two germline ends.

This clonotype was observed at least ten times. The gene calls are TRBV11-3 and TRBJ1-5, with 7 nucleotides matching TRBD1. The CDR3 is 19 residues long. With 2 bases clipped from V and 3 bases from J, the junction kept 16 bases outside the gene matches. Looked up from germline, CDR1 is SGHNT and CDR2 is YENEEA. The CDR3 DNA is TGTGCCAGCAGCTTATCCGACAGGGAAGAGGGGTCCTTCAATCAGCCCCAGCATTTT. It translates to CASSLSDREEGSFNQPQHF.

The chain carries TRBV29-1 and TRBJ1-2; D unresolved. Germline V lookup: CDR1 SQVTM, CDR2 ANQGSEA. The CDR3 spans 10 residues. V lost 1 base and J 8 bases, leaving 5 bases between the germline ends. The CDR3 sequence: CSVEVGGYTF. For the CDR3, the DNA is TGCAGCGTTGAAGTTGGGGGCTACACCTTC. Full variable domain (outside the CDR3, taken from reference TRBV29-1 and TRBJ1-2): SAVISQKPSRDICQRGTSLTIQCQVDSQVTMMFWYRQQPGQSLTLIATANQGSEATYESGFVIDKFPISRPNLTFSTLTVSNMSPEDSSIYLCSVEVGGYTFGSGTRLTVV.